The 2 T cell receptor beta chains reported below all come from one sample, sequenced in a study of CD8+CD57+ T cells in acquired aplastic anemia. Genomic DNA templated the TCR beta VDJ and CDR3 profiling. One entry per CDR3 protein results from TCRdb running MiXCR on the reads. The repertoire includes 200,000 or so distinct CDR3 sequences, 60% to 80% of them detected once, and roughly 61% sits in the top ten. Individuals selected for sequencing had exhibited CD8+CD57+ cell expansion on flow cytometry. Sequencing input: sorted CD4+, CD8+, or CD8+CD57+ T cells (not recorded which) from PBMCs. The origin of the receptors is a human donor with aplastic anemia.

This clonotype turned up a few times. The gene calls are TRBV30 and TRBJ2-3; a possible D gene is TRBD2 (5 bases). The CDR3 is 16 amino acids. The germline V gene has CDR1 GTSNPN and CDR2 SVGIG (reference sequence). Trimming shortened V by 2 bases and J by 6 bases, and 21 bases separated the two germline ends. CDR3 in amino acids: CAWSSPRAVVTDTQYF. The CDR3 DNA is TGTGCCTGGAGTAGCCCGCGGGCCGTCGTGACGGATACGCAGTATTTT.

This chain connects TRBV6-6 to TRBJ2-3; TRBD2 aligns across 7 bases. The ends lost 5 bases at V and 8 bases at J; junction bases unmatched: 10. The germline gives CDR1 MNHNY, CDR2 SVGAGI (reference sequence). This CDR3 is built from 14 residues. In DNA form, the CDR3 reads TGTGCCAGCAGTGCGGGCGGACCGGGGGGTACGCAGTATTTT. It translates to CASSAGGPGGTQYF.